These 3 T cell receptor beta chains were all obtained from the same sample, sequenced in a study of shared clonotypes between healthy human individuals. Libraries were prepared by immunoSEQ multiplex PCR; TCRdb keeps only in-frame clonotypes and omits some of them. Of about 2.3 million clones in the sample, about 92% were seen once. Sequenced: naive CD4+ T cells from PBMCs. Described subset: CD45RA+ positively selected. The receptors stem from a man younger than 35 in good health. Some clones in this sample may be carry-over from other donors' samples.

The rearrangement uses TRBV30 and TRBJ1-3, with TRBD1 as a possible D gene (5 bases). Trimming removed 2 bases from V and 0 bases from J, with 11 bases in between. This CDR3 region has 15 residues. Germline V gene data show CDR1 as GTSNPN and CDR2 as SVGIG (reference sequence). CDR3 amino acids: CAWSRQRSSGNTIYF. In nucleotides, the CDR3 is TGTGCCTGGAGTCGACAGAGAAGCTCTGGAAACACCATATATTTT.

With respect to this clone: The sample holds other DNA sequences that translate to the same CDR3. This sequence joins TRBV5-1 and TRBJ2-7, with 7 positions matching TRBD2. V lost 4 bases, J lost 7 bases, and 8 bases stayed unmatched. Germline V gene sequence: CDR1 SGHRS, CDR2 YFSETQ. This CDR3 has 13 amino acids. CDR3 nucleotide sequence: TGCGCCAGCAGCCTCAGCGGGATCGGGGAGCAGTACTTC. This sequence encodes CASSLSGIGEQYF.

V usage is TRBV28 and J usage is TRBJ2-7, with TRBD2 matching over 11 bases. V shed 4 bases and J 5 bases; nucleotides not matched to a gene: 4. The CDR3 contains 14 residues. Germline CDR1 and CDR2: MDHEN and SYDVKM. The CDR3 DNA reads TGTGCCAGCAGTTCCGGGGGACTAGCGGACGAGCAGTACTTC. The encoded protein is CASSSGGLADEQYF.